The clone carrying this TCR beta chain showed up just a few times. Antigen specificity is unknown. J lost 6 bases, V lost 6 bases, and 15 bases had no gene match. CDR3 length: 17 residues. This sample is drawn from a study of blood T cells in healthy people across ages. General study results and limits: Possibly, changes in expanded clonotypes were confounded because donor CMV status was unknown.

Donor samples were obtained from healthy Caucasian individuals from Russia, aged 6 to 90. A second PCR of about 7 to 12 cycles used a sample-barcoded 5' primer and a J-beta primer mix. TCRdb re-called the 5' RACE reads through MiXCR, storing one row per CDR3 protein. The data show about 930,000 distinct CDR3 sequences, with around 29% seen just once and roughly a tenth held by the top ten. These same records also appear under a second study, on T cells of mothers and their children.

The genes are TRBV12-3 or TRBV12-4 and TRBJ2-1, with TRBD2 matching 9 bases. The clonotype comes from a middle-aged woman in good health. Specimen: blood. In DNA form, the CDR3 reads TGTGCCAGCAGGCCACCCACCTCTAGCGGGGCGTTCAATGAGCAGTTCTTC. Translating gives CASRPPTSSGAFNEQFF.